These 27 T cell receptor beta chains were all obtained from the same sample, sequenced in a study of patients and donors after allogeneic stem cell transplantation. Using its own MiXCR run on the RT-PCR reads, TCRdb lists one record per CDR3 protein. The sample carries 920,000 or so distinct CDR3 sequences, roughly 18% recorded once. The material sequenced was blood, either unsorted or a sorted T cell fraction (not recorded which). The origin of the receptors is a human donor who was either an allogeneic HSCT recipient or a stem cell or donor lymphocyte infusion donor (not recorded which). It is not recorded whose cells these are; they may come from a transplant donor.

This chain links TRBV12-3 or TRBV12-4 with TRBJ2-7; TRBD1 matches at 10 bases. The CDR3 totals 16 residues. V was clipped by 2 bases and J by 4 bases; unmatched bases: 8. CDR3 loop: CASSLTGTGVQYEQYF. The CDR3 DNA sequence: TGTGCCAGCAGTTTAACCGGGACAGGGGTGCAATACGAGCAGTACTTC.

The rearrangement links TRBV24-1 to TRBJ1-4; TRBD1 matches 7 bases. Germline CDR1 is KGHDR and CDR2 is SFDVKD. Trimming took 1 base from V and 8 from J; bases not matched to a gene: 6. This CDR3 contains 15 residues. The CDR3 nucleotides read TGTGCCACCAGTGATTTTGAGGGGGCGGACGAAAAACTGTTTTTT. The encoded protein is CATSDFEGADEKLFF.

At least ten counts were recorded for this clonotype. The gene calls are TRBV4-2 and TRBJ1-5; perhaps TRBD1 as D (6 bases). Germline CDR1 is LGHNA and CDR2 is YNFKEQ. V dropped 6 bases and J dropped 7 bases, with 13 bases sitting between them. The CDR3 is 13 residues long. CDR3 loop: CASSPTGNQPQHF. In DNA, the CDR3 is TGTGCCAGCAGTCCAACAGGGAACCAGCCCCAGCATTTT.

This clonotype was found a few times. The chain carries TRBV5-6 and TRBJ1-2, with D tentatively TRBD1 (6 bases). This CDR3 contains 15 residues. Trimming removed 7 bases at V and 4 bases at J, with 20 bases between. Germline V CDR1 and CDR2: SGHDT, YYEEEE. DNA for the CDR3: TGTGCCAGCGTATCCAGGGGCCCAGGAGCCTATGGCTACACCTTC. It encodes CASVSRGPGAYGYTF. Full variable domain (missing parts from reference TRBV5-6 and TRBJ1-2): DAGVTQSPTHLIKTRGQQVTLRCSPKSGHDTVSWYQQALGQGPQFIFQYYEEEERQRGNFPDRFSGHQFPNYSSELNVNALLLGDSALYLCASVSRGPGAYGYTFGSGTRLTVV.

The chain carries TRBV24-1 and TRBJ2-2, with D possibly matching TRBD1 (6 bases). V lost 1 base and J lost 0, with 14 bases in between. Germline V lookup: CDR1 KGHDR, CDR2 SFDVKD. The length of the CDR3 is 18 residues. The CDR3 sequence is CATSDFSGQTSNTGELFF. In DNA form, the CDR3 reads TGTGCCACCAGTGATTTTTCAGGACAGACTTCGAACACCGGGGAGCTGTTTTTT.

To note about this clonotype: A junction boundary mismatches the germline segment, possibly from a read error. V and J are TRBV9 and TRBJ2-7; D is possibly TRBD2 (6 bases). Germline loops: CDR1 SGDLS, CDR2 YYNGEE. The CDR3 loop spans 12 amino acids. CDR3: CGSSVDGGEQYF. CDR3 nucleotides: TGTGGCAGCAGCGTAGACGGGGGCGAGCAGTACTTC.

This chain links TRBV20-1 with TRBJ2-4, with D uncertain. In germline, CDR1 is DFQATT, CDR2 SNEGSKA (reference sequence). V was pared by 0 bases and J by 7 bases, with 10 bases between. This CDR3 comprises 13 residues. This chain's CDR3 is CSARDRKGNIQYF. CDR3 bases: TGCAGTGCTAGAGATAGAAAAGGGAACATTCAGTACTTC.

The V call is TRBV12-3 or TRBV12-4, the J call TRBJ1-1; possible D gene TRBD1, 5 bases. Trimming pared 1 base from V and 10 bases from J, leaving 10 bases between. The CDR3 totals 12 residues. The CDR3 region is CASSLGGAGAFF. The DNA for the CDR3 is TGTGCCAGCAGTTTAGGAGGGGCTGGAGCTTTCTTT.

The CDR3 is CASSLTWDGYEQYF. Written as DNA, the CDR3 is TGTGCCAGCAGCTTAACTTGGGACGGCTACGAGCAGTACTTC. The rearrangement joins TRBV7-2 to TRBJ2-7; D tentatively reads TRBD1 or TRBD2 (5 bases each). Germline-derived CDR1 and CDR2 are SGHTA and FQGNSA. V lost 2 bases and J lost 3, with 11 bases in between. This CDR3 region has 14 residues. The variable domain in full, with the rest retrieved from reference TRBV7-2 and TRBJ2-7, is GAGVSQSPSNKVTEKGKDVELRCDPISGHTALYWYRQSLGQGLEFLIYFQGNSAPDKSGLPSDRFSAERTGGSVSTLTIQRTQQEDSAVYLCASSLTWDGYEQYFGPGTRLTVT.

This clonotype came up a few times. The V gene is TRBV27, the J gene TRBJ1-4, with TRBD1 as a possible D gene (5 bases). CDR3 length: 16 amino acids. Trimming took 0 bases from V and 2 from J, leaving 10 bases between them. CDR1 is MNHEY and CDR2 is SMNVEV in the germline V gene (reference sequence). The CDR3, as DNA: TGTGCCAGCAGTTTATCCAGGGACTACACTAATGAAAAACTGTTTTTT. It is translated as CASSLSRDYTNEKLFF. Combining the CDR3 with reference TRBV27 and TRBJ1-4 gives the whole variable domain EAQVTQNPRYLITVTGKKLTVTCSQNMNHEYMSWYRQDPGLGLRQIYYSMNVEVTDKGDVPEGYKVSRKEKRNFPLILESPSPNQTSLYFCASSLSRDYTNEKLFFGSGTQLSVL.

The chain has TRBV20-1 and TRBJ1-5; D possibly corresponds to TRBD1 (6 bases). Per the germline V gene, CDR1 is DFQATT and CDR2 is SNEGSKA (reference sequence). CDR3 length equals 19 residues. V was trimmed by 0 bases and J by 6 bases, leaving 27 bases between them. Here the CDR3 DNA reads TGCAGTGCTAGAGAGCAGAGGCAGGGGAGGTCTGGAAAGAGTCAGCCCCAGCATTTT. Translated: CSAREQRQGRSGKSQPQHF.

This chain links TRBV7-2 with TRBJ2-1; D uncertain. The V and J ends lost 7 bases and 2 bases respectively, with 15 bases between them. The CDR3 covers 15 residues. Germline CDR1 reads SGHTA; CDR2 reads FQGNSA. For the CDR3, the DNA is TGTGCCAGCACAATATCGGGCGTGGCCTACAATGAGCAGTTCTTC. Protein product: CASTISGVAYNEQFF. Using reference TRBV7-2 and TRBJ2-1 for the parts outside the CDR3, the full variable domain is GAGVSQSPSNKVTEKGKDVELRCDPISGHTALYWYRQSLGQGLEFLIYFQGNSAPDKSGLPSDRFSAERTGGSVSTLTIQRTQQEDSAVYLCASTISGVAYNEQFFGPGTRLTVL.

This clonotype was counted only a few times. This chain uses TRBV20-1 with TRBJ2-7; 9 bases map to TRBD2. CDR1 is DFQATT and CDR2 is SNEGSKA in the germline V gene (reference sequence). The CDR3 spans 15 residues. With V trimmed by 2 bases and J by 2 bases, 7 bases remained unmatched. CDR3 sequence: CSARNPERGAYEQYF. For the CDR3, the DNA is TGCAGTGCTAGAAATCCGGAGCGGGGGGCCTACGAGCAGTACTTC.

This clonotype was observed at least ten times. The V and J genes are TRBV18 and TRBJ1-4; TRBD1 aligns across 9 bases. Germline CDR1 and CDR2: KGHSH and LQKENI. V was clipped by 2 bases and J by 7 bases; unmatched bases: 5. The length of the CDR3 is 15 residues. The chain's CDR3 is CASSPTGGAGEKLFF. The CDR3 DNA reads TGTGCCAGCTCACCAACAGGGGGCGCAGGTGAAAAACTGTTTTTT.

The chain is built from TRBV12-3 or TRBV12-4 and TRBJ2-2; weak D call: TRBD2 (6 bases). V shed 10 bases and J shed 7 bases, with 25 bases lying between them. The length of the CDR3 is 16 residues. CDR3 region: CAISLTGTLSVGELFF. DNA of the CDR3: TGTGCCATCAGCCTTACCGGGACTTTATCGGTCGGGGAGCTGTTTTTT.

This clonotype occurred many times. This rearrangement joins TRBV12-3 or TRBV12-4 to TRBJ2-1; 9 bases are a match to TRBD1. CDR3 size: 15 residues. V dropped 0 bases and J dropped 7; count of bases not matched to a gene: 4. CDR3 sequence reads: CASSLAKGQGNEQFF. In DNA form, the CDR3 reads TGTGCCAGCAGTTTAGCAAAGGGACAGGGAAATGAGCAGTTCTTC.

The chain recombines TRBV2 with TRBJ2-7; D call uncertain. Germline V gene sequence: CDR1 SNHLY, CDR2 FYNNEI. Trimming stripped 1 base from V and 1 base from J, with 11 bases between. The CDR3 loop spans 15 amino acids. The CDR3 sequence: CASSEVGKGSYEQYF. The CDR3 nucleotides read TGTGCCAGCAGTGAAGTGGGGAAGGGATCCTACGAGCAGTACTTC.

The V and J genes are TRBV2 and TRBJ1-1; possible D gene TRBD1, 5 bases. Trimming pared 9 bases from V and 3 bases from J, leaving 11 bases between. This CDR3 is built from 12 residues. CDR1 is SNHLY, CDR2 FYNNEI, per germline. For the CDR3, the DNA is TGTGCCAGTAGGGGTACAGACACTGAAGCTTTCTTT. Amino acid sequence: CASRGTDTEAFF.

This clonotype was seen at least ten times. The chain couples TRBV6-5 to TRBJ2-7, with D unresolved. Between the trimmed V and J ends, which lost 0 bases and 3 bases, there was a span of 9 bases. CDR1 is MNHEY and CDR2 is SVGAGI in the germline V gene. The CDR3 is 14 residues long. The CDR3 spells CASSYSKVNYEQYF. The CDR3 DNA follows: TGTGCCAGCAGTTACTCGAAGGTAAACTACGAGCAGTACTTC.

V usage is TRBV27 and J usage is TRBJ2-1, with 11 bases lining up with TRBD2. Trimming cost V 5 bases and J 15 bases; bases outside gene matches: 9. The CDR3 has 13 residues. The V gene's germline CDR1 is MNHEY and CDR2 SMNVEV (reference sequence). Written as DNA, the CDR3 is TGTGCCAGCAGTCCGGGACTAGCGGATCCGGGGTTCTTC. Translation: CASSPGLADPGFF.

This clonotype was counted between two and nine times. V and J are TRBV7-8 and TRBJ2-2; possibly TRBD1 or TRBD2 for D (5 bases each). This CDR3 has 15 residues. V was shortened by 5 bases and J by 3 bases, with 13 bases between the two germline ends. Germline assignment: CDR1 SGHVS and CDR2 FQNEAQ. The CDR3 here is CASSARDGYTGELFF. The DNA for the CDR3 is TGTGCCAGCAGCGCCCGGGACGGATACACCGGGGAGCTGTTTTTT.

This clonotype was seen ten or more times. The V and J genes are TRBV12-3 or TRBV12-4 and TRBJ2-5; either TRBD1 or TRBD2 may supply D (5 bases each). This CDR3 is 14 amino acids long. Between the trimmed V and J ends, which lost 3 bases and 7 bases, there was a span of 15 bases. CDR3 in amino acids: CASSLGGARGTQYF. In DNA, the CDR3 is TGTGCCAGCAGTTTGGGTGGGGCGAGGGGGACCCAGTACTTC.

This clonotype was seen only a few times. The chain joins TRBV18 to TRBJ1-6; TRBD1 aligns across 8 bases. The CDR3 runs to 15 residues. Germline lookup yields CDR1 KGHSH and CDR2 LQKENI. The ends lost 3 bases at V and 10 bases at J; junction bases unmatched: 8. The CDR3 region has the DNA TGTGCCAGCTCACCTCAGGACAGGGTCGGATCACCCCTCCACTTT. This codes for CASSPQDRVGSPLHF.

The chain is built from TRBV4-3 and TRBJ2-5; 8 nucleotides line up with TRBD1. Germline CDR1 LGHNA, CDR2 YSLEER. This CDR3 comprises 17 residues. Trimming took 1 base from V and 1 from J; bases not matched to a gene: 8. CDR3 DNA sequence: TGCGCCAGCAGCCAAGGGACAGGGTCGCATGCCCAAGAGACCCAGTACTTC. Its protein product is CASSQGTGSHAQETQYF.

This clonotype was seen a few times. The chain combines TRBV12-3 or TRBV12-4 with TRBJ1-2, with a tentative D call TRBD1 (5 bases). The CDR3 contains 14 residues. Trimming removed 4 bases from V and 8 bases from J, with 17 bases in between. The CDR3 region has the DNA TGTGCCAGCAGTTCCTGGACGGACACAGTCGGCTACACCTTC. This gives the protein CASSSWTDTVGYTF.

V and J are TRBV9 and TRBJ2-3; weak D call: TRBD1 (5 bases). The CDR3 extends over 15 amino acids. V was clipped by 0 bases and J by 2 bases, with 10 bases between them. The germline V gene encodes CDR1 SGDLS and CDR2 YYNGEE. The CDR3 DNA sequence: TGTGCCAGCAGCGTAGAGGAGACAGCCACAGATACGCAGTATTTT. Translated, it gives CASSVEETATDTQYF. Together with reference TRBV9 and TRBJ2-3, the CDR3 gives the full variable domain: DSGVTQTPKHLITATGQRVTLRCSPRSGDLSVYWYQQSLDQGLQFLIQYYNGEERAKGNILERFSAQQFPDLHSELNLSSLELGDSALYFCASSVEETATDTQYFGPGTRLTVL.

This chain links TRBV7-9 with TRBJ1-6; D ambiguous. The CDR3 totals 15 residues. The V end was cut by 5 bases, the J end by 6 bases, with 14 bases between. From germline, CDR1 is SEHNR and CDR2 FQNEAQ (reference sequence). Written as DNA, the CDR3 is TGTGCCAGCAGCCGAGGGCCGAACAGTAATTCACCCCTCCACTTT. Amino acids: CASSRGPNSNSPLHF. Full variable domain (missing parts from reference TRBV7-9 and TRBJ1-6): DTGVSQNPRHKITKRGQNVTFRCDPISEHNRLYWYRQTLGQGPEFLTYFQNEAQLEKSRLLSDRFSAERPKGSFSTLEIQRTEQGDSAMYLCASSRGPNSNSPLHFGNGTRLTVT.